The subject of this entry is one TCR beta chain. What it binds is not known. Libraries were prepared by immunoSEQ multiplex PCR; TCRdb keeps only in-frame clonotypes and omits some of them. The table lists about 130,000 clones, approximately 90% of them singletons. The data originate from a study of T cell responses to AZD1222 COVID-19 vaccine. Study-level background: Pooling was applied to second doses at about 4 or about 12 weeks. Study results and caveats: The study identified only 6 or 7 AZD1222 recipients as seropositive at baseline. In a largely white British group with more females than males, clonal diversity was possibly underestimated.

Germline lookup yields CDR1 SGDLS and CDR2 YYNGEE. V lost 0 bases and J 10 bases, leaving 19 bases between the germline ends. CDR3 length: 15 amino acids. The source material was peripheral blood, sampled on day 0 of AZD1222 vaccination. V is TRBV9 and J is TRBJ1-1, with D maybe TRBD1 (5 bases). The clonotype was recovered from an adult in good health. The chain's CDR3 is CASSVEQGTVAGAFF. CDR3 nucleotide sequence: TGTGCCAGCAGCGTAGAGCAGGGTACAGTGGCGGGAGCTTTCTTT.